The clone carrying this TCR beta chain was found a few times. V lost 7 bases and J lost 5; bases outside the gene matches: 6. In germline, CDR1 is GTSNPN, CDR2 SVGIG (reference sequence). The CDR3 contains 13 residues. The repertoire was sequenced with immunoSEQ multiplex PCR; TCRdb's copy has only in-frame clones and lacks some. The table lists 90,000 or so clones, less than 85% of them singletons. These data come from a study of cytomegalovirus exposure and HLA in healthy donors. The chain employs TRBV30 and TRBJ1-1; TRBD1 matches 11 bases. This clonotype was obtained from a man between 18 and 29 years old in good health and CMV-seropositive. The sequencing sample was made of PBMCs. CDR3 nucleotide sequence: TGTGCCTTAGGACAGGGGGCCCAGACTGAAGCTTTCTTT. Translation gives CALGQGAQTEAFF.